This T cell receptor (beta chain) was sequenced for a study of CD8 T cells in Susac syndrome. Study details: Of the sequenced Susac syndrome patients, about 6 had active disease and fewer than ten were in remission.

Study-wide results and caveats: Clonal expansion was missing from Susac syndrome CD4+ T cell repertoires.

In regard to this clonotype: As yet, its antigen is unknown.

Germline CDR1 and CDR2: MNHNS and SASEGT. The CDR3 has 14 residues. V trimming: 6 bases; J trimming: 4 bases; junction bases outside the gene matches: 6. With random hexamers, 0.5 to 1 ug RNA was reverse transcribed. TCRdb reanalysed the immunoSEQ multiplex PCR reads using MiXCR and keeps one entry per CDR3 protein. The data show 85,000 to 95,000 distinct CDR3 sequences, 85% to 95% seen once. The TEMRA cells underwent FACS enrichment, while the CD8+ and CD4+ T cells underwent negative isolation. The sequence derives from a human donor with Susac syndrome. This chain connects TRBV6-1 to TRBJ2-5, with 9 bases aligning to TRBD1. Input material: CD4+ T cells from PBMCs. CDR3 in DNA: TGTGCCAGCAGCGTAGACAGGGGGGCAGAGACCCAGTACTTC. The encoded protein is CASSVDRGAETQYF.